A selection of T cell receptor beta chains follows, all from one sample in a study of blood T cell repertoires in COVID-19. Profiling relied on immunoSEQ multiplex PCR, and the TCRdb table lists in-frame clones only, not all of them. The sample has about 250,000 clones, about 79% seen once. The sample consisted of peripheral blood. These receptors were collected from a man at least 80 years old with acute or convalescent COVID-19. CDR3s leave out the opening cysteine and the closing phenylalanine or tryptophan. Size is omitted from some rows. Given values are once, few, many or a class for expanded clones.

V	size	J	CDR3
TRBV27	NA	TRBJ1-1	ASSSRRTGGSEAF
TRBV3-1/TRBV3-2	NA	TRBJ2-5	ASSQDLAGETQY
TRBV7-2	NA	TRBJ1-3	ASSSKNGYTIY
TRBV9	NA	TRBJ2-7	ASSPDRGQGEQY
TRBV4-2	NA	TRBJ2-1	ASSQFPDTFEQF
TRBV2	NA	TRBJ1-4	ASSDSGIGNEKLF
TRBV7-2	NA	TRBJ2-1	ASSFRTLYNEQF
TRBV30	few	TRBJ2-3	AWSEKVPGGTDTQY
TRBV3-1/TRBV3-2	NA	TRBJ2-1	ASSQIWGDFSNEQF
TRBV19	NA	TRBJ2-1	ATQGTGNIRFSYNEQF
TRBV2	NA	TRBJ1-2	ASSRALDYGYT
TRBV5-1	NA	TRBJ2-7	ASSLRGKVYEQY
TRBV5-1	NA	TRBJ2-7	ASSSGTTYEQY
TRBV11-2	once	TRBJ2-7	ASSSNGGGYEQY
TRBV7-9	once	TRBJ2-7	ASSYTGRDSSYEQY
TRBV4-1	NA	TRBJ1-4	ASSQSFLGGLNEKLF
TRBV28	once	TRBJ1-5	ASSLFTRGSGPQH
TRBV6-5	NA	TRBJ1-3	ASSSDSYGNTIY
TRBV6-5	NA	TRBJ1-4	ASNRGWDLSEKLF
TRBV20-1	NA	TRBJ1-1	SAGRNTEAF
TRBV25-1	few	TRBJ1-2	ASSEGAGGAYYGYT
TRBV28	few	TRBJ1-4	ASTPGGQGHEKLF
TRBV2	NA	TRBJ1-3	ASGLDRDRSTSTGNTIY
TRBV6-1	NA	TRBJ1-2	ASSSSDRVGGYT
TRBV3-1/TRBV3-2	NA	TRBJ2-3	ASRGQVGDTQY
TRBV9	once	TRBJ2-1	ASSASGTSGYNEQF
TRBV4-2	NA	TRBJ1-2	ASSQVQTGAGANYGYT
TRBV27	NA	TRBJ1-2	ASQKRGGLDYGYT
TRBV5-1	few	TRBJ1-4	ASSYSTGQGNEKLF
TRBV12-3/TRBV12-4	NA	TRBJ1-1	ASRLSGETEAF
TRBV19	NA	TRBJ1-6	ASSIAASGTGSNSPLH
TRBV5-1	NA	TRBJ2-1	ASSFDPGQGYNEQF
TRBV28	once	TRBJ1-5	ASSYLAGSNQPQH
TRBV2	NA	TRBJ1-1	ASRRREVPNFRGRTEAF
TRBV5-1	NA	TRBJ2-4	ASSLARQGVAKNIQY
TRBV25-1	NA	TRBJ2-7	ASGEVGGYEQY